The next 18 T cell receptor beta chains were all read from a single sample in a study of molecular identifiers for immune sequencing clone quantification. TCRdb called the PCR reads again in MiXCR, with one record for every CDR3 protein. Here the sample spans about 500,000 distinct CDR3 sequences, 20% to 25% being singletons. The material sequenced was naive CD8+ T cells from blood, with Jurkat cell RNA spiked in. Described subset: FACS-sorted CD8+CD4-CCR7+CD45RA+ naive T cells. Receptors were obtained from a human donor in good health. Some libraries in this study had Jurkat cell RNA spiked in.

In its sample, this clonotype was seen many times. The chain is built from TRBV7-2 and TRBJ2-3; 7 bases are a match to TRBD1. The germline V gene has CDR1 SGHTA and CDR2 FQGNSA. Unmatched junction bases numbered 5, after V lost 3 bases and J lost 2 bases. This CDR3 has 15 residues. This CDR3 is CASSLGQTITDTQYF. The CDR3 bases are TGTGCCAGCAGCTTGGGACAGACCATCACAGATACGCAGTATTTT.

Comments on this clonotype: With a much larger clone just one base away, this may be a read error. V and J are TRBV2 and TRBJ1-1; a weak D match, TRBD1 (6 bases). The CDR3 spans 10 residues. Germline CDR1 and CDR2: SNHLY and FYNNEI. The ends were cut back, 8 bases at V and 9 bases at J, with 10 bases in the middle. CDR3 region: CASAGAKAFF. The CDR3 DNA sequence: TGTGCCAGCGCGGGGGCTAAAGCTTTCTTT.

This clonotype occurred many times. J is TRBJ2-2 and V is TRBV30, with D uncertain. This CDR3 is built from 11 residues. V dropped 2 bases and J dropped 7 bases, with 5 bases sitting between them. Germline V gives CDR1 GTSNPN, CDR2 SVGIG (reference sequence). Here the CDR3 DNA reads TGTGCCTGGAGTCCAGGCGGGGAGCTGTTTTTT. This encodes CAWSPGGELFF.

Many counts were recorded for this clonotype. The CDR3 bases are TGCGCCAGCAGCCAAGACCCCGACAGGGAATACGAGCAGTACTTC. Residues: CASSQDPDREYEQYF. J is TRBJ2-7 and V is TRBV4-3; 7 positions match TRBD1. J gave up 4 bases and V 0 bases, and 6 bases lay outside the gene matches. Germline V gives CDR1 LGHNA, CDR2 YSLEER. CDR3 length: 15 amino acids.

This clonotype was counted a few times. The chain employs TRBV4-2 and TRBJ2-3, with 8 bases matching TRBD2. This CDR3 is built from 15 residues. Germline CDR1 LGHNA, CDR2 YNFKEQ. The J segment lost 0 bases and the V segment lost 4 bases, leaving 3 bases of the junction unmatched. This chain's CDR3 is CASSPLAASTDTQYF. The CDR3 DNA follows: TGTGCCAGCAGCCCACTAGCGGCAAGCACAGATACGCAGTATTTT.

This chain joins TRBV7-9 and TRBJ2-2, with D unresolved. V lost 5 bases and J lost 6, with 13 bases in between. Per germline, CDR1 SEHNR and CDR2 FQNEAQ (reference sequence). This CDR3 spans 14 amino acids. This CDR3 is CASSPRGPPGELFF. The CDR3 DNA follows: TGTGCCAGCAGCCCGCGAGGTCCGCCCGGGGAGCTGTTTTTT.

This clonotype was detected ten times or more. CDR3 sequence reads: CASSYLTDRTDTQYF. CDR3 nucleotides: TGTGCCAGCAGTTACCTCACGGACCGCACAGATACGCAGTATTTT. V is TRBV6-2 or TRBV6-3 and J is TRBJ2-3; D unresolved. This CDR3 has 15 amino acids. Trimming pared 2 bases from V and 1 base from J, leaving 10 bases between. Germline values: CDR1 MNHEY, CDR2 SVGEGT.

The chain has TRBV19 and TRBJ2-1; 8 bases fit TRBD2. The germline gives CDR1 LNHDA, CDR2 SQIVND (reference sequence). With 7 bases clipped from V and 8 bases from J, the junction kept 7 bases outside the gene matches. The CDR3 is made up of 13 amino acids. The CDR3 nucleotides read TGTGCCAGTACCCTTGGAGCGGGAGATGAGCAGTTCTTC. This gives the protein CASTLGAGDEQFF.

This clonotype appeared a few times. This rearrangement joins TRBV6-2 or TRBV6-3 to TRBJ1-5, with no clear D. Per germline, CDR1 MNHEY and CDR2 SVGEGT. There are 15 residues in the CDR3. Between the trimmed V and J ends, which lost 5 bases and 7 bases, there was a span of 18 bases. CDR3 nucleotide sequence: TGTGCCAGCAGTGACCCGACCCGCTCCCACCAGCCCCAGCATTTT. Its translation: CASSDPTRSHQPQHF.

As regards this clonotype: A much bigger clone sits one base away, suggesting this may be a read error. The CDR3 does not end in the conserved phenylalanine or tryptophan, so this is likely a read error. J is TRBJ2-1 and V is TRBV27; the D gene is possibly TRBD2 (7 bases). The V gene lost 2 bases and the J gene lost 6 bases, with 14 bases spanning the gap. The CDR3 has 15 amino acids. CDR1 and CDR2 from the germline V gene are MNHEY and SMNVEV (reference sequence). The CDR3 spells CASSLEGGPSNEQFL. The DNA for the CDR3 is TGTGCCAGCAGTTTAGAGGGGGGGCCCTCCAATGAGCAGTTCCTC.

V is TRBV19 and J is TRBJ1-1, with D maybe TRBD1 (6 bases). Trimming shortened V by 3 bases and J by 5 bases, and 16 bases separated the two germline ends. CDR1 and CDR2 (germline): LNHDA, SQIVND (reference sequence). The CDR3 runs to 15 residues. The CDR3 region has the DNA TGTGCCAGTAGTATCTCCGTAGGGGGAGGGACTGAAGCTTTCTTT. Translated, it gives CASSISVGGGTEAFF.

Regarding this clonotype: This may arise from a read error, as a much more abundant clone is one base away. The rearrangement uses TRBV6-2 or TRBV6-3 and TRBJ1-1; no clear D gene. CDR3 length equals 14 residues. CDR1 and CDR2 from the germline V gene are MNHEY and SVGEGT. CDR3 loop: CASSYSYPGTEALF. CDR3 coding DNA: TGTGCCAGCAGTTACTCTTACCCCGGCACTGAAGCTCTCTTT.

Ten or more counts support this clonotype. This rearrangement joins TRBV27 to TRBJ2-7; 7 nucleotides match TRBD2. Trimming at V came to 2 bases and at J to 6 bases, leaving 10 bases not matched to a gene. CDR1 MNHEY and CDR2 SMNVEV come from the germline V gene (reference sequence). There are 15 residues in the CDR3. The CDR3 sequence: CASSLGLGEGPEQYF. DNA for the CDR3: TGTGCCAGCAGTTTAGGGCTTGGGGAGGGGCCCGAGCAGTACTTC.

The chain combines TRBV7-2 with TRBJ1-6, with 9 positions matching TRBD1. The CDR3 has 17 amino acids. The V gene's germline CDR1 is SGHTA and CDR2 FQGNSA. With 8 bases clipped from V and 0 bases from J, the junction kept 8 bases outside the gene matches. The CDR3 is CASGAGTGSSYNSPLHF. As DNA, the CDR3 is TGTGCCAGCGGGGCCGGGACAGGGAGCTCCTATAATTCACCCCTCCACTTT.

There are many counts of this clonotype. The chain joins TRBV28 to TRBJ2-7, with D maybe TRBD2 (6 bases). The germline CDR1 and CDR2 sequences are MDHEN and SYDVKM. The V end lost 6 bases, the J end lost 2 bases, and 14 bases lay between the germline ends. This CDR3 is 14 amino acids long. In DNA, the CDR3 is TGTGCCAGCAGCTTGCGGGGCCTGACCTACGAGCAGTACTTC. Translating it yields CASSLRGLTYEQYF.

A word on this clonotype: A much bigger clone sits one base away, suggesting this may be a read error. The CDR3 does not close with the conserved phenylalanine or tryptophan, likely indicating a read error. The chain employs TRBV6-5 and TRBJ2-6, with D uncertain. V dropped 6 bases and J dropped 4 bases, with 13 bases sitting between them. CDR1 is MNHEY, CDR2 SVGAGI, per germline. The CDR3 has 15 residues. The CDR3 protein is CASRTSPTGANVLTY. The CDR3 coding sequence is TGTGCCAGCAGAACGTCGCCAACGGGGGCCAACGTCCTGACTTAC.

About this clonotype itself: This clone may be a read error of a much larger clone one base away. The chain is built from TRBV5-1 and TRBJ2-7; unclear D gene. CDR1 is SGHRS, CDR2 YFSETQ, per germline. CDR3 length: 12 amino acids. DNA for the CDR3: TGCGCCGGCAGCTTGGTCGCCTACGAGCAGTACTTC. The encoded protein is CAGSLVAYEQYF.

This clonotype was counted many times. The V gene is TRBV5-1, the J gene TRBJ2-3; TRBD2 aligns across 8 bases. The CDR3 contains 18 residues. In germline, CDR1 is SGHRS, CDR2 YFSETQ. V was clipped by 0 bases and J by 3 bases; unmatched bases: 12. The CDR3 DNA sequence: TGCGCCAGCAGCTTGGAGGTGTTAGCGGGGTTAATGACAGATACGCAGTATTTT. Translated, it gives CASSLEVLAGLMTDTQYF.